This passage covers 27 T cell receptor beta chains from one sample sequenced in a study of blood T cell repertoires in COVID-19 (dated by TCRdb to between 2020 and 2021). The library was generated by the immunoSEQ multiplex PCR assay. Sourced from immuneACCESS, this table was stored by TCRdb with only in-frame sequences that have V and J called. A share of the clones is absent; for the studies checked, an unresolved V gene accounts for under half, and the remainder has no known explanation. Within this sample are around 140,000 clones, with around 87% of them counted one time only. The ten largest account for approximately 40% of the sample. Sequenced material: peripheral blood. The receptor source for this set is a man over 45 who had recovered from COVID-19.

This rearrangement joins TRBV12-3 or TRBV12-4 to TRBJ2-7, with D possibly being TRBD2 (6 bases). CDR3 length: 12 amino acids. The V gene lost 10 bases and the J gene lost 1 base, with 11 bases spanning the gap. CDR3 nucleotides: TGTGCCACCGGGACTCTTTCCTACGAGCAGTACTTC. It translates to CATGTLSYEQYF.

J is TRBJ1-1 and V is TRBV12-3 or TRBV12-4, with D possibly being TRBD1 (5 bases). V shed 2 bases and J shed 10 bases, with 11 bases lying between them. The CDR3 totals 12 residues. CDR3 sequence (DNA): TGTGCCAGCAGTTTAACCGGCCAGGGAGCTTTCTTT. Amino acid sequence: CASSLTGQGAFF.

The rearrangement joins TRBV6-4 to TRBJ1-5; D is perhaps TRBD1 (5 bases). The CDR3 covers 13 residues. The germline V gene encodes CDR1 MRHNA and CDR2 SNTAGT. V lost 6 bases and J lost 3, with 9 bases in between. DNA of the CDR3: TGTGCCAGCAGCAGGGAATACAATCAGCCCCAGCATTTT. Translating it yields CASSREYNQPQHF.

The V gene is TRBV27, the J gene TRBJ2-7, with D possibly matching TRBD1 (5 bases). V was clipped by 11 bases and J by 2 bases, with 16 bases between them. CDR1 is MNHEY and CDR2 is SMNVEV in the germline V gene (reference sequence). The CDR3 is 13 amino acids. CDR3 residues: CAVSGAPAYEQYF. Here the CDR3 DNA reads TGTGCCGTCTCTGGGGCGCCGGCCTACGAGCAGTACTTC.

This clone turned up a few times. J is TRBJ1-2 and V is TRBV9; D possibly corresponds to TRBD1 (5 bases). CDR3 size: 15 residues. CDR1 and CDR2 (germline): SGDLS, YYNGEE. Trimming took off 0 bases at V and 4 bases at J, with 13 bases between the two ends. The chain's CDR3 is CASSVASGGSYGYTF. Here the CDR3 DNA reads TGTGCCAGCAGCGTAGCTTCCGGGGGGAGCTATGGCTACACCTTC. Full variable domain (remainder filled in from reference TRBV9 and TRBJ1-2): DSGVTQTPKHLITATGQRVTLRCSPRSGDLSVYWYQQSLDQGLQFLIQYYNGEERAKGNILERFSAQQFPDLHSELNLSSLELGDSALYFCASSVASGGSYGYTFGSGTRLTVV.

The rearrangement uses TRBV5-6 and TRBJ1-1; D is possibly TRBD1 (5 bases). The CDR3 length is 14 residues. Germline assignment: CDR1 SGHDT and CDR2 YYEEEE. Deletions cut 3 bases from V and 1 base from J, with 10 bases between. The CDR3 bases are TGTGCCAGCAGCTGGGGCCGATCGAACACTGAAGCTTTCTTT. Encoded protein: CASSWGRSNTEAFF.

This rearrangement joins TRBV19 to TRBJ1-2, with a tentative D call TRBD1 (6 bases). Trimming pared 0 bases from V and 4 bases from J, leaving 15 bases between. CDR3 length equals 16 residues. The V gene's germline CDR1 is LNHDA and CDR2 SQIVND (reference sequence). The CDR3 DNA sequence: TGTGCCAGTAGTATAGATTACCCCGGACAGCTCTATGGCTACACCTTC. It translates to CASSIDYPGQLYGYTF.

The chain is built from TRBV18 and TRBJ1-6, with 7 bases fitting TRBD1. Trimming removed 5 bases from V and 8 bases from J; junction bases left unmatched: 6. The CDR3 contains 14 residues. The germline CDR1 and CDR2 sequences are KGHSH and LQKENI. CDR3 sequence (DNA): TGTGCCAGCTCAAACGACAGGGATCATTCACCCCTCCACTTT. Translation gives CASSNDRDHSPLHF. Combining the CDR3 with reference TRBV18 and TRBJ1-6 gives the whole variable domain NAGVMQNPRHLVRRRGQEARLRCSPMKGHSHVYWYRQLPEEGLKFMVYLQKENIIDESGMPKERFSAEFPKEGPSILRIQQVVRGDSAAYFCASSNDRDHSPLHFGNGTRLTVT.

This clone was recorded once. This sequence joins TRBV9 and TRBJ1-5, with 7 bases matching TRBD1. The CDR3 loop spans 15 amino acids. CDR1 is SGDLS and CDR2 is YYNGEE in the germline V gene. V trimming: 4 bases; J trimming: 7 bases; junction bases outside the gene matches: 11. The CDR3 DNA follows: TGTGCCAGCAGCCCCGAAGGACAGGCCGGCCAGCCCCAGCATTTT. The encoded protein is CASSPEGQAGQPQHF.

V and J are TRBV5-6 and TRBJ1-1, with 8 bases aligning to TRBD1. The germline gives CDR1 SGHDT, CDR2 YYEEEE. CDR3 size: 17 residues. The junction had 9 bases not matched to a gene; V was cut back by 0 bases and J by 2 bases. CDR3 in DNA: TGTGCCAGCAGCTTGGGGCTTACAGGGGGAGGTAACACTGAAGCTTTCTTT. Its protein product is CASSLGLTGGGNTEAFF.

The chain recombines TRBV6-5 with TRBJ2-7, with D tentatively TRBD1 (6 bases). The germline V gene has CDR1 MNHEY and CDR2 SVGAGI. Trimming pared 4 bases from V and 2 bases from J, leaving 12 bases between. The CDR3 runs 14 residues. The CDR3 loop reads CASSSSRDTYEQYF. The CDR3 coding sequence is TGTGCCAGCAGTTCCTCCCGGGACACCTACGAGCAGTACTTC.

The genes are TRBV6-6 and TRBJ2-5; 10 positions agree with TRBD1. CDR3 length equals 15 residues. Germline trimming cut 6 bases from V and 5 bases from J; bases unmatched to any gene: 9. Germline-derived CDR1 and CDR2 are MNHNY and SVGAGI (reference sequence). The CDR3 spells CASSAGGTGVETQYF. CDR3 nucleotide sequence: TGTGCCAGCAGCGCCGGCGGGACAGGGGTCGAGACCCAGTACTTC.

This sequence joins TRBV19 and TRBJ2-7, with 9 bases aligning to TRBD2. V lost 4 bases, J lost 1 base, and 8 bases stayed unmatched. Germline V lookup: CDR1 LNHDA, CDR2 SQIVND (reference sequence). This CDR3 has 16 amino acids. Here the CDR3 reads CASSRDRSGGSYEQYF. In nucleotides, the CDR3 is TGTGCCAGTAGTAGGGACCGTAGCGGGGGATCCTACGAGCAGTACTTC.

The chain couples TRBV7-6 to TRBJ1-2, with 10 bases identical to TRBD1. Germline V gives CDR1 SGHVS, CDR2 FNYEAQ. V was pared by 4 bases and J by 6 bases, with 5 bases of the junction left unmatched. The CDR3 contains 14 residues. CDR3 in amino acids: CASSSRQGADGYTF. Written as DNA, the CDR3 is TGTGCCAGCAGCTCTCGACAGGGGGCCGATGGCTACACCTTC. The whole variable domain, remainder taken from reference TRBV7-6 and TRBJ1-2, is GAGVSQSPRYKVTKRGQDVALRCDPISGHVSLYWYRQALGQGPEFLTYFNYEAQQDKSGLPNDRFSAERPEGSISTLTIQRTEQRDSAMYRCASSSRQGADGYTFGSGTRLTVV.

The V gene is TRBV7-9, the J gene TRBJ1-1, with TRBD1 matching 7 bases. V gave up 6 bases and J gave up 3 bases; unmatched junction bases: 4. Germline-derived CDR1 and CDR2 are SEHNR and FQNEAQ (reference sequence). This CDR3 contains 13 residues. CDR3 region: CASRSGGDTEAFF. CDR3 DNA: TGTGCCAGCAGGTCAGGGGGAGACACTGAAGCTTTCTTT. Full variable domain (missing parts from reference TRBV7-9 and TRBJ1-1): DTGVSQNPRHKITKRGQNVTFRCDPISEHNRLYWYRQTLGQGPEFLTYFQNEAQLEKSRLLSDRFSAERPKGSFSTLEIQRTEQGDSAMYLCASRSGGDTEAFFGQGTRLTVV.

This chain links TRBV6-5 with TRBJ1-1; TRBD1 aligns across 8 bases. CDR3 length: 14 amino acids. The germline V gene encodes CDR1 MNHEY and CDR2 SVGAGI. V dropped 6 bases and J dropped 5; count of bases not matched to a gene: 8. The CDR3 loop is CASSKGTGYTEAFF. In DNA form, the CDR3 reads TGTGCCAGCAGCAAGGGGACAGGCTATACTGAAGCTTTCTTT.

The CDR3 DNA sequence: TGCAGCGTGGGACAGGGGAGTGGCTTGGGCTACACCTTC. It codes for CSVGQGSGLGYTF. This chain connects TRBV29-1 to TRBJ1-2; 10 positions agree with TRBD1. Looked up from germline, CDR1 is SQVTM and CDR2 is ANQGSEA. The CDR3 has 13 residues. Trimming removed 6 bases from V and 8 bases from J; junction bases left unmatched: 9.

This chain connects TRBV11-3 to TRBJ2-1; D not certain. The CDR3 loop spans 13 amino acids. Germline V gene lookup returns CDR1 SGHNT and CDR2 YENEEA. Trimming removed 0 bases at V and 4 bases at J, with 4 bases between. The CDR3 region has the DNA TGTGCCAGCAGCTTAGAGCGGTACAATGAGCAGTTCTTC. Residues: CASSLERYNEQFF.

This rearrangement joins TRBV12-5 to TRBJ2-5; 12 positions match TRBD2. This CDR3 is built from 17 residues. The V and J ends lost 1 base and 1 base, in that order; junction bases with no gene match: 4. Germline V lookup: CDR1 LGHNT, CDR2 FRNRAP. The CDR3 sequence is CASGLATSGGFQETQYF. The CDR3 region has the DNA TGTGCTAGTGGTTTGGCTACTAGCGGGGGGTTCCAAGAGACCCAGTACTTC.

CDR3 bases: TGTGCCAGCAGCCCGCGACAGGGGTCCCCTCAAGAGACCCAGTACTTC. Amino acids: CASSPRQGSPQETQYF. V is TRBV7-2 and J is TRBJ2-5; 8 nucleotides align to TRBD1. With V trimmed by 5 bases and J by 2 bases, 10 bases remained unmatched. Per the germline V gene, CDR1 is SGHTA and CDR2 is FQGNSA. The CDR3 length is 16 residues.

CDR3 sequence reads: CASSPGHGEKLFF. CDR3 nucleotides: TGTGCCAGCAGCCCCGGACATGGAGAAAAACTGTTTTTT. The V gene is TRBV5-4, the J gene TRBJ1-4, with D tentatively TRBD1 (5 bases). V lost 4 bases and J lost 8, with 12 bases in between. From germline, CDR1 is SGHNT and CDR2 YYREEE (reference sequence). The CDR3 loop spans 13 amino acids.

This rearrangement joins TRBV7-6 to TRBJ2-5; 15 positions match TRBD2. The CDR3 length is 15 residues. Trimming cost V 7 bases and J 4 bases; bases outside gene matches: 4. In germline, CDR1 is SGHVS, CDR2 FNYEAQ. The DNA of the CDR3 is TGTGCCAGCACCCGGGGACTAGCGGGGGGAGAGACCCAGTACTTC. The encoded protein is CASTRGLAGGETQYF.

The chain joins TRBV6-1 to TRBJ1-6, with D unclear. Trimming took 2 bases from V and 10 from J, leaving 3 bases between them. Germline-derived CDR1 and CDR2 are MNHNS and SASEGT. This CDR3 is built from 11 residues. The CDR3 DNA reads TGTGCCAGCAGTGAACAATCACCCCTCCACTTT. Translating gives CASSEQSPLHF.

CDR3 bases: TGTGCCAGCAGTCACGGGGGGCCCACCTACGAGCAGTACTTC. Its translation is CASSHGGPTYEQYF. This chain joins TRBV27 and TRBJ2-7, with D perhaps matching TRBD2 (7 bases). The germline V gene encodes CDR1 MNHEY and CDR2 SMNVEV (reference sequence). The CDR3 is 14 amino acids. V lost 5 bases and J lost 2, with 13 bases in between.

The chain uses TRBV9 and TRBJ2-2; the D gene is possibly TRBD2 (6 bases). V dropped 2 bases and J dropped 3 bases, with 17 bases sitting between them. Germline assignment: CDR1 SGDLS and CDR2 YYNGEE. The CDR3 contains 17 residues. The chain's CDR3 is CASSVPRSGVDTGELFF. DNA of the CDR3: TGTGCCAGCAGCGTCCCCAGGTCGGGGGTGGACACCGGGGAGCTGTTTTTT.

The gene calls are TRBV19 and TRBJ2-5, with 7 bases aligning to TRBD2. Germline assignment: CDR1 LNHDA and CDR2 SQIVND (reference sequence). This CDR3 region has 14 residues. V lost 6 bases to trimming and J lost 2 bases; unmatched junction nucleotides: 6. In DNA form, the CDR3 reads TGTGCCAGTAGGACACCGGGACTACAAGAGACCCAGTACTTC. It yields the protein CASRTPGLQETQYF.

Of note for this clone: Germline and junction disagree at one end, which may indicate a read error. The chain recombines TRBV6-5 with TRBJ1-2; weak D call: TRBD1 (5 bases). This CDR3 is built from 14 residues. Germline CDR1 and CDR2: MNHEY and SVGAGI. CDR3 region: CVSSYGRVLDGYTF. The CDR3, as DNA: TGTGTCAGCAGTTATGGCAGGGTGTTGGATGGCTACACCTTC.